A selection of T cell receptor beta chains follows, all from one sample in a study of T cells in Graves' hyperthyroidism and ophthalmopathy. TCRdb fed the multiplex PCR reads into MiXCR, producing one record per CDR3 protein. The table records some 350,000 distinct CDR3 sequences, 15% of them present only once. The sample consisted of blood. All receptors come from a woman aged 60-75 years with Graves' ophthalmopathy. CDR3s include the opening cysteine and the closing phenylalanine or tryptophan. D genes are given only for firm matches. Some rows mark clone size as missing; the rest say once, few, many or name a class of expanded clone.

size: few
D: TRBD2
V: TRBV2
J: TRBJ2-1
CDR3: CARESPGGDEQFF
DNA: TGTGCCAGGGAGTCTCCGGGAGGGGATGAGCAGTTCTTC

size: -
D: -
V: TRBV6-2/TRBV6-3
J: TRBJ2-6
CDR3: CASSYSGGAGANVLTF
DNA: TGTGCCAGCAGTTACTCTGGAGGGGCTGGGGCCAACGTCCTGACTTTC

size: -
D: -
V: TRBV6-9
J: TRBJ2-3
CDR3: CASYPLFGGEEATDTQYF
DNA: TGTGCCAGCTATCCCTTGTTCGGGGGCGAAGAGGCCACAGATACGCAGTATTTT

size: -
D: TRBD1
V: TRBV11-2
J: TRBJ2-3
CDR3: CASSLVVGQGDTQYF
DNA: TGTGCCAGCAGCTTAGTGGTGGGACAGGGCGATACGCAGTATTTT

size: once
D: -
V: TRBV5-4
J: TRBJ2-7
CDR3: CASSLSMGRIYEQYF
DNA: TGTGCCAGCAGCTTGAGTATGGGACGGATCTACGAGCAGTACTTC

size: -
D: -
V: TRBV4-1
J: TRBJ2-1
CDR3: CASSQDQTSLNEQFF
DNA: TGCGCCAGCAGCCAAGATCAAACTAGCCTAAATGAGCAGTTCTTC

size: many
D: TRBD2
V: TRBV11-3
J: TRBJ2-3
CDR3: CASSLGRIAGGPAHTQYF
DNA: TGTGCCAGCAGCTTAGGGAGAATCGCGGGAGGGCCGGCACATACGCAGTATTTT

size: many
D: TRBD1
V: TRBV20-1
J: TRBJ1-6
CDR3: CSATGTGYSPLHF
DNA: TGCAGTGCCACAGGGACAGGGTACTCACCCCTCCACTTT

size: few
D: -
V: TRBV24-1
J: TRBJ2-3
CDR3: CATSDSQIYLDTQYF
DNA: TGTGCCACCAGTGATTCGCAAATCTACTTAGATACGCAGTATTTT

size: many
D: -
V: TRBV3-1
J: TRBJ1-1
CDR3: CASSQPGRGTEAFF
DNA: TGTGCCAGCAGCCAACCGGGGCGAGGTACTGAAGCTTTCTTT

size: many
D: -
V: TRBV4-1
J: TRBJ2-1
CDR3: CASSRRGEQFF
DNA: TGCGCCAGCAGCCGAAGGGGTGAGCAGTTCTTC

size: many
D: TRBD1
V: TRBV11-1
J: TRBJ2-5
CDR3: CASSFWTGTMSGTQYF
DNA: TGTGCCAGCAGCTTCTGGACAGGAACGATGTCCGGGACCCAGTACTTC

size: -
D: -
V: TRBV14
J: TRBJ2-7
CDR3: CASSHTGLREQYF
DNA: TGTGCCAGCAGCCATACAGGGTTAAGGGAGCAGTACTTC

size: many
D: TRBD2
V: TRBV5-1
J: TRBJ2-1
CDR3: CASSPIAGGLKGEQFF
DNA: TGCGCCAGCAGCCCGATAGCGGGAGGGCTCAAGGGTGAGCAGTTCTTC

size: -
D: TRBD1
V: TRBV20-1
J: TRBJ1-2
CDR3: CSARSRTGNHGYTF
DNA: TGCAGTGCTCGATCCCGGACAGGGAATCATGGCTACACCTTC

size: many
D: TRBD1
V: TRBV6-1
J: TRBJ1-5
CDR3: CATYRVGQGLNQPQHF
DNA: TGTGCCACCTACCGAGTGGGACAGGGACTCAATCAGCCCCAGCATTTT

size: -
D: -
V: TRBV5-1
J: TRBJ1-1
CDR3: CASSLEQMMNTEAFF
DNA: TGCGCCAGCAGCTTGGAGCAGATGATGAACACTGAAGCTTTCTTT

size: many
D: -
V: TRBV11-2
J: TRBJ2-7
CDR3: CASSLEWGRPYEQYF
DNA: TGTGCCAGCAGCTTAGAGTGGGGCCGGCCCTACGAGCAGTACTTC

size: few
D: TRBD2
V: TRBV6-1
J: TRBJ2-1
CDR3: CASSELPSGSFGEQFF
DNA: TGTGCCAGCAGTGAACTGCCTAGCGGGAGTTTTGGAGAGCAGTTCTTC

size: many
D: -
V: TRBV20-1
J: TRBJ2-5
CDR3: CSAREGPKTQYF
DNA: TGCAGTGCTAGAGAGGGGCCGAAGACCCAGTACTTC

size: many
D: TRBD1
V: TRBV5-1
J: TRBJ2-7
CDR3: CASSPTGQHYEQYF
DNA: TGCGCCAGCAGCCCGACGGGACAGCACTACGAGCAGTACTTC

size: many
D: -
V: TRBV11-2
J: TRBJ1-1
CDR3: CASSLGSGGRNTEAFF
DNA: TGTGCCAGCAGCTTAGGTAGTGGGGGGCGGAACACTGAAGCTTTCTTT

size: many
D: -
V: TRBV6-1
J: TRBJ2-5
CDR3: CASSKHGMAGLQETQYF
DNA: TGTGCCAGCAGCAAGCACGGGATGGCGGGACTCCAAGAGACCCAGTACTTC

size: few
D: -
V: TRBV24-1
J: TRBJ2-2
CDR3: CATSDSLRSNTGELFF
DNA: TGTGCCACCAGTGATTCCTTACGGAGTAACACCGGGGAGCTGTTTTTT

size: many
D: -
V: TRBV20-1
J: TRBJ2-7
CDR3: CSARGIPQGGISYEQYF
DNA: TGCAGTGCTAGAGGGATCCCACAGGGGGGGATATCCTACGAGCAGTACTTC

size: -
D: -
V: TRBV10-3
J: TRBJ1-2
CDR3: CAISELRFDGYTF
DNA: TGTGCCATCAGTGAGCTTCGGTTCGATGGCTACACCTTC

size: -
D: -
V: TRBV5-1
J: TRBJ2-1
CDR3: CASRRDTSYNEQFF
DNA: TGCGCCAGCAGGCGGGACACCTCCTACAATGAGCAGTTCTTC

size: many
D: -
V: TRBV11-2
J: TRBJ2-7
CDR3: CASSLIFGGIYEQYF
DNA: TGTGCCAGCAGCTTAATATTCGGCGGAATCTACGAGCAGTACTTC

size: -
D: TRBD2
V: TRBV3-1
J: TRBJ2-5
CDR3: CASRGDLGAGEETQYF
DNA: TGTGCCAGCAGAGGGGATTTGGGTGCGGGGGAAGAGACCCAGTACTTC

size: many
D: -
V: TRBV7-2
J: TRBJ2-1
CDR3: CASGRGGAGGDEQFF
DNA: TGTGCCAGCGGCCGGGGTGGAGCAGGCGGGGATGAGCAGTTCTTC